This TCR beta chain was found in a study of blood T cell repertoires in COVID-19. Overall study context: T cells, B-cell-depleted T cells, or PBMCs supplied cDNA or gDNA.

Original processing notes: Nucleated cell number was recorded as an estimate derived from reference gene primer amplification. Produced via immunoSEQ multiplex PCR; TCRdb's table is partial and in-frame only. Clone size and the V and J calls come from that table; the DNA yielded D and trimming. The sample has 200,000 to 250,000 clones, around 86% seen once; the top ten hold about 2.1%. Recruits, aged roughly 18 to 90 years, lived in 24 US areas. Material: PBMCs or T cells enriched from blood (not recorded which). This TCR derives from a woman aged 50 to 60 who had recovered from COVID-19.

This CDR3 is CASSQATGVGYTF. As DNA, the CDR3 is TGCGCCAGCAGCCAAGCGACAGGGGTCGGCTACACCTTC. V and J are TRBV4-1 and TRBJ1-2; TRBD1 matches 8 bases. V trimming: 1 base; J trimming: 8 bases; junction bases outside the gene matches: 3. The CDR3 spans 13 residues. Germline V CDR1 and CDR2: MGHRA, YSYEKL.